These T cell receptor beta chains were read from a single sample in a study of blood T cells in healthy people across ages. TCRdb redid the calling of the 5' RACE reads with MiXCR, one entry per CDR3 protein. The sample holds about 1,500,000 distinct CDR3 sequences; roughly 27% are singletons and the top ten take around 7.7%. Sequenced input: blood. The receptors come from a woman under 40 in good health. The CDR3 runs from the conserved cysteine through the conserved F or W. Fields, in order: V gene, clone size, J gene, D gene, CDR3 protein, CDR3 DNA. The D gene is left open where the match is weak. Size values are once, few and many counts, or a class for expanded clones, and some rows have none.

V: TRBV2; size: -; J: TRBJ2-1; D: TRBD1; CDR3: CASNRGDNEQFF; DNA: TGTGCCAGCAACAGGGGGGACAATGAGCAGTTCTTC
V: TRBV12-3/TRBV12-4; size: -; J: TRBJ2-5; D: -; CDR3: CASVMSFGTQYF; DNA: TGTGCCAGCGTTATGAGTTTTGGGACCCAGTACTTC
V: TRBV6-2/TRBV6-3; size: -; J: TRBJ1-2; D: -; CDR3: CASSHTYGYTF; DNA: TGTGCCAGCAGTCACACGTATGGCTACACCTTC
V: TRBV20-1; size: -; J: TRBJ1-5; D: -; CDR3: CSARRGARGNQPQHF; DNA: TGCAGTGCTAGAAGGGGGGCTAGAGGCAATCAGCCCCAGCATTTT
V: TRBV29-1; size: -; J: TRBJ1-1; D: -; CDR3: CSAGGGDTEAFF; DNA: TGCAGCGCCGGTGGCGGGGACACTGAAGCTTTCTTT
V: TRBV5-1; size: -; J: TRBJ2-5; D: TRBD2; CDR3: CASSSATSGGWETQYF; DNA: TGCGCCAGCAGCTCCGCGACTAGCGGGGGGTGGGAGACCCAGTACTTC
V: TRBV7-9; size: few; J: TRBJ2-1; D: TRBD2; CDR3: CASSSPGLAGHNEQFF; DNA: TGTGCCAGCAGCTCCCCCGGACTAGCGGGGCACAATGAGCAGTTCTTC
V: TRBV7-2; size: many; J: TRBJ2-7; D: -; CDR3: CASSLGYGPYEQYF; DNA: TGTGCCAGCAGCTTAGGGTACGGACCCTACGAGCAGTACTTC
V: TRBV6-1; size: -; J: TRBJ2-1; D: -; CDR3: CASTANRVSYNEQFF; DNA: TGTGCCAGCACCGCAAACAGGGTCTCCTACAATGAGCAGTTCTTC
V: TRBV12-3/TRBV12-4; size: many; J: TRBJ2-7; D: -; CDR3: CASRTSRGLSSSYEQYF; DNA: TGTGCCAGCAGGACCAGTAGGGGGTTATCGAGTTCCTACGAGCAGTACTTC
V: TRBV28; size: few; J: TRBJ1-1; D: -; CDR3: CASRGGLLDTEAFF; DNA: TGCGCCAGCAGGGGAGGGCTTCTTGACACTGAAGCTTTCTTT
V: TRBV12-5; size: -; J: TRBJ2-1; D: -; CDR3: CASGLFQLSAGSYNEQFF; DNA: TGTGCTAGTGGCCTCTTCCAGCTGAGTGCGGGGTCCTACAATGAGCAGTTCTTC
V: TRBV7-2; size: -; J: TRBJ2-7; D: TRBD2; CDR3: CASSFFSASGSEQYF; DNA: TGTGCCAGCAGCTTTTTCAGTGCTAGCGGAAGCGAGCAGTACTTC
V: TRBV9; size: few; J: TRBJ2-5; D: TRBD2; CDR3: CASSVEPTSGRETQYF; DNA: TGTGCCAGCAGCGTAGAGCCGACTAGCGGGAGGGAGACCCAGTACTTC
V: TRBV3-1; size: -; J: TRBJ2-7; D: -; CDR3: CASSHRRDGYEQYF; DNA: TGTGCCAGCAGCCACCGGAGGGACGGTTACGAGCAGTACTTC
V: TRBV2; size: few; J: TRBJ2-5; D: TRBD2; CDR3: CASSEGSSGAYLYQETQYF; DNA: TGTGCCAGCAGTGAAGGATCTAGCGGGGCGTATCTGTACCAAGAGACCCAGTACTTC
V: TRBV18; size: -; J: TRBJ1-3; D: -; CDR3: CASSEGDRGSGNTIYF; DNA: TGTGCCAGCTCAGAAGGGGACCGCGGATCTGGAAACACCATATATTTT
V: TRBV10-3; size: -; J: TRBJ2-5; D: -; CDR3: CAIGTSNEQYF; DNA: TGTGCCATCGGGACCAGCAATGAGCAGTACTTC
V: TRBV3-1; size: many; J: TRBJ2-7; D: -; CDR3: CASASPLEQYF; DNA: TGTGCCAGCGCCTCTCCCCTGGAGCAGTACTTC
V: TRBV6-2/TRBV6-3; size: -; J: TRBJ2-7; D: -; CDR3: CASSFGTDSYEQYF; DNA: TGTGCCAGCAGTTTCGGGACGGACAGCTACGAGCAGTACTTC
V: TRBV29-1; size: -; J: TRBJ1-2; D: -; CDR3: CSVEGTDYYGYTF; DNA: TGCAGCGTTGAAGGGACCGACTACTATGGCTACACCTTC
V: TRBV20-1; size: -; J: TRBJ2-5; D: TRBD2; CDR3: CSARDSSGSGETQYF; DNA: TGCAGTGCTAGAGATTCTAGCGGGAGTGGGGAGACCCAGTACTTC
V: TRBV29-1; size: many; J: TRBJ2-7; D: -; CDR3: CSAGGGEQYF; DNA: TGCAGCGCTGGGGGCGGGGAGCAGTACTTC
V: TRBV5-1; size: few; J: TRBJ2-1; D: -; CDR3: CASSLGFDLAEQFF; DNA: TGCGCCAGCAGCTTGGGGTTTGATTTGGCTGAGCAGTTCTTC
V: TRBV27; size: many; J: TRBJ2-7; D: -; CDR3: CASSFLHEQYF; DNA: TGTGCCAGCAGTTTTCTCCACGAGCAGTACTTC
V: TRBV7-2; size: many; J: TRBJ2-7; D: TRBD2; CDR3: CASSLGGSLNEQYF; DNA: TGTGCCAGCAGCTTAGGCGGGAGCTTGAACGAGCAGTACTTC
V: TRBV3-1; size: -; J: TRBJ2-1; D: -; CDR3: CASSFLLANEQFF; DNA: TGTGCCAGCAGCTTCCTTCTAGCAAATGAGCAGTTCTTC
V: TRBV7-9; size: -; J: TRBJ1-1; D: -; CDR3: CASSFERKLSEAFF; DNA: TGTGCCAGCAGCTTTGAACGGAAACTATCGGAAGCTTTCTTT
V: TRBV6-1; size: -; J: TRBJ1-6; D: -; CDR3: CASSEPSSRLHF; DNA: TGTGCCAGCAGTGAACCTTCTTCGCGCCTCCACTTT
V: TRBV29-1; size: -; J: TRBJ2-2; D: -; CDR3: CSVDRGLSGELFF; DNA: TGCAGCGTTGACAGGGGATTATCCGGGGAGCTGTTTTTT
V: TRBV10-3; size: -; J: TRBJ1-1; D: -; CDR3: CAISERGLGRNTEAFF; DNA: TGTGCCATCAGTGAGAGGGGCCTGGGGCGGAACACTGAAGCTTTCTTT
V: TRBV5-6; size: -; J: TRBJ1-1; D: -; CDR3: CASSARNSGIFSEAFF; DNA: TGTGCCAGCAGCGCCCGGAACTCAGGGATTTTTTCTGAAGCTTTCTTT
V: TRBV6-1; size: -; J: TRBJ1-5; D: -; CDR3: CASSEWGFQPQHF; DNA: TGTGCCAGCAGTGAATGGGGGTTTCAGCCCCAGCATTTT
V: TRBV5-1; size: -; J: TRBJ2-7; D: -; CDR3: CSSSLAGSSYEQYF; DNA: TGCTCCAGCAGCTTGGCTGGGAGCTCCTACGAGCAGTACTTC
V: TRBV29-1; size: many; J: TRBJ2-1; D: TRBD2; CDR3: CSVGSGTTSNEQFF; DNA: TGCAGCGTTGGGTCCGGGACTACCTCCAATGAGCAGTTCTTC
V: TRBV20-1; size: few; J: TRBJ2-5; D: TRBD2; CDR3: CNAKGTSGGIKETRYF; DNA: TGCAATGCTAAAGGGACTAGCGGGGGTATAAAAGAGACCCGGTACTTC
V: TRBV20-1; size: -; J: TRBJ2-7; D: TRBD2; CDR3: CSAPLLAASSYEQYF; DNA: TGCAGTGCTCCCTTACTAGCGGCTAGCTCCTACGAGCAGTACTTC
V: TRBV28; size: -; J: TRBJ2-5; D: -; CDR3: CASSREWPRDQETQYF; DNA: TGTGCCAGCAGCCGAGAGTGGCCCCGTGACCAAGAGACCCAGTACTTC
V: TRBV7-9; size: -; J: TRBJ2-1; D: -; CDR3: CASSSYSGDNEQFF; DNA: TGTGCCAGCAGCTCCTATAGCGGCGACAATGAGCAGTTCTTC
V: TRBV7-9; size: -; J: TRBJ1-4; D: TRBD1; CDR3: CASSPDRGTFEKLFF; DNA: TGTGCCAGCAGCCCCGACAGGGGGACCTTCGAAAAACTGTTTTTT
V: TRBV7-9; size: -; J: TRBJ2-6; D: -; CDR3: CASSFLAEGHPSGANVLTF; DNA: TGTGCCAGCAGCTTCCTAGCGGAGGGACACCCCTCTGGGGCCAACGTCCTGACTTTC
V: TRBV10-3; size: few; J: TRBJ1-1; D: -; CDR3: CAISETDGANTEAFF; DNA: TGTGCCATCAGTGAGACGGACGGAGCAAACACTGAAGCTTTCTTT